This TCR beta chain was sequenced in a study of cytomegalovirus exposure and HLA in healthy donors. Overall study context: An early data release held tens of millions of unique TCRs from HLA-typed donors. Regarding the study as a whole: The classifier was said to identify cytomegalovirus status with high specificity and sensitivity. Using a false discovery rate of 0.05, a later analysis showed that some 16,000 TCR beta sequences were associated with HLA alleles. Within a later analysis, the majority of CMV-associated TCR beta chains appeared HLA-restricted.

The PCR employed 60 Vbeta primers together with 13 Jbeta primers. Sequenced by immunoSEQ multiplex PCR; TCRdb stores in-frame clones only, minus some. The sample includes tens of thousands of clones, approximately 63% of them seen just once. Trimming pared 0 bases from V and 0 bases from J, leaving 9 bases between. Germline V lookup: CDR1 MNHEY, CDR2 SVGAGI. The CDR3 spans 15 residues. This clone has just a few counts. Its antigen is not identified. This rearrangement joins TRBV6-5 to TRBJ2-7; D call uncertain. The TCR comes from a woman in her twenties or thirties in good health and CMV-seronegative. The material sequenced was PBMCs. This chain's CDR3 is CASSYSWYNSYEQYF. CDR3 DNA sequence: TGTGCCAGCAGTTACTCGTGGTACAACTCCTACGAGCAGTACTTC.